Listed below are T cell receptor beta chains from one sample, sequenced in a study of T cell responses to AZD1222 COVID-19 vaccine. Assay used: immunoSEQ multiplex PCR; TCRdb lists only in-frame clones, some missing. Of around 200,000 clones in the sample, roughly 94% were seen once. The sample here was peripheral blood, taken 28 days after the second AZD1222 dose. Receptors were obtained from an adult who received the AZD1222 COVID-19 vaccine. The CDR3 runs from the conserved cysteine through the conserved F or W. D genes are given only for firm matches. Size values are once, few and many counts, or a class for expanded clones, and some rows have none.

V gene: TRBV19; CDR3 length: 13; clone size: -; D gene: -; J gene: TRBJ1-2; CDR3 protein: CASSPGDIYGYTF; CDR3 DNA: TGTGCCAGTAGTCCAGGGGACATTTATGGCTACACCTTC
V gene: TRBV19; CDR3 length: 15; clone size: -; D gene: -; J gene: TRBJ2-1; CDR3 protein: CASSILRTAYNEQFF; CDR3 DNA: TGTGCCAGTAGTATCCTGAGGACGGCATACAATGAGCAGTTCTTC
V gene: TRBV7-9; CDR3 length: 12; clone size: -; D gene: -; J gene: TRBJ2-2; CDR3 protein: CASSPNTGELFF; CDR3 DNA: TGTGCCAGCAGCCCGAACACCGGGGAGCTGTTTTTT
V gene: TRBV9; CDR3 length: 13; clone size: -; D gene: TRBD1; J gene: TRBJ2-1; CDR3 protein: CASSVGQANEQFF; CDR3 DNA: TGTGCCAGCAGCGTGGGACAGGCGAATGAGCAGTTCTTC
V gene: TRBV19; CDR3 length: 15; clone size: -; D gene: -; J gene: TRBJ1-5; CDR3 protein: CASNPRTDWDQPQHF; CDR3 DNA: TGTGCCAGTAACCCCCGGACCGACTGGGATCAGCCCCAGCATTTT
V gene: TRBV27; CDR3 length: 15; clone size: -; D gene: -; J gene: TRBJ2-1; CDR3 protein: CASSFRAGNYNEQFF; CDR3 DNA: TGTGCCAGCAGTTTCCGTGCGGGGAACTACAATGAGCAGTTCTTC
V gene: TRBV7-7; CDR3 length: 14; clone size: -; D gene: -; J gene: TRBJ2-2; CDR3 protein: CASSSPTSPGELFF; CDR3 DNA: TGTGCCAGCAGTTCCCCAACCTCGCCCGGGGAGCTGTTTTTT
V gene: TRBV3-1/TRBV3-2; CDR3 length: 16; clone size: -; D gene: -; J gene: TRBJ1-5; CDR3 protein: CASSQDVGAADQPQHF; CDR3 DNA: TGTGCCAGCAGCCAAGATGTAGGGGCCGCTGATCAGCCCCAGCATTTT
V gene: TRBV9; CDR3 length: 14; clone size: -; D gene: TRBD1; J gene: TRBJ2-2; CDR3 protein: CASSARTGTRELFF; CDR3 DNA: TGTGCCAGCAGCGCCAGGACAGGGACCCGGGAGCTGTTTTTT
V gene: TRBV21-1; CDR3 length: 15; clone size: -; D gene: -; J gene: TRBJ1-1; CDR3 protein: CASSRTPGCRTEAFF; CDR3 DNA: TGTGCCAGCAGTCGCACTCCAGGGTGCCGGACTGAAGCTTTCTTT
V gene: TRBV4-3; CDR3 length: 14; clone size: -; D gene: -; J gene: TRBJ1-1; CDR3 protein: CASSRWARNTEAFF; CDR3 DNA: TGCGCCAGCAGCCGCTGGGCCAGAAACACTGAAGCTTTCTTT
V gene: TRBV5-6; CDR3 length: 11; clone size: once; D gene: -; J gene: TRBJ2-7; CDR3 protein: CASSLVNEQYF; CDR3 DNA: TGTGCCAGCAGCTTGGTTAACGAGCAGTACTTC
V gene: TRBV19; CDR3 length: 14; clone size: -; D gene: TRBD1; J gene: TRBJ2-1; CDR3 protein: CASSLRDSYHEQFF; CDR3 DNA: TGTGCCAGTAGCCTCCGGGACAGCTACCATGAGCAGTTCTTC
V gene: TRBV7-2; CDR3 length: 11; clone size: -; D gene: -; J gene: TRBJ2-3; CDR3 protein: CASSFLDTQYF; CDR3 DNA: TGTGCCAGCAGCTTCCTAGATACGCAGTATTTT
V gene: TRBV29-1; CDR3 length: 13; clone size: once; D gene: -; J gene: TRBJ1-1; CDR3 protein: CSARMTGNTEAFF; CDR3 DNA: TGCAGCGCCAGGATGACAGGGAACACTGAAGCTTTCTTT
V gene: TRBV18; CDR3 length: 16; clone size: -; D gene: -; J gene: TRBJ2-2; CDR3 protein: CASSPLPFKDTGELFF; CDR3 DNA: TGTGCCAGCTCACCCCTCCCGTTCAAAGACACCGGGGAGCTGTTTTTT
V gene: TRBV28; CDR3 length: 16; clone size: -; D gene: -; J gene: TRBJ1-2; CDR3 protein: CASNFPKVGSDYGYTF; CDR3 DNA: TGTGCCAGCAACTTTCCAAAAGTGGGATCGGACTATGGCTACACCTTC
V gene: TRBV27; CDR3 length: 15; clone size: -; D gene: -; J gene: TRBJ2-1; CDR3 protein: CASSLSPGTAGEQFF; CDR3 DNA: TGTGCCAGCAGTTTATCCCCTGGCACAGCCGGTGAGCAGTTCTTC
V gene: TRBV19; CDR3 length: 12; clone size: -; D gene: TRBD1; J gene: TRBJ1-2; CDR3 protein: CASSNPGQAPFF; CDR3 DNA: TGTGCCAGTAGTAACCCGGGACAGGCCCCATTTTTC
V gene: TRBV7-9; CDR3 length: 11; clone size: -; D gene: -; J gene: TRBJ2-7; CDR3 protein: CASSYRDEQYF; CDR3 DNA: TGTGCCAGCAGCTACAGGGACGAGCAGTACTTC
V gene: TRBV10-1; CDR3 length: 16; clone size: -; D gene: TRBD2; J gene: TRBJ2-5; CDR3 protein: CASSTPGLAGGETQYF; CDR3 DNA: TGCGCCAGCAGCACCCCGGGACTAGCGGGGGGTGAGACCCAGTACTTC
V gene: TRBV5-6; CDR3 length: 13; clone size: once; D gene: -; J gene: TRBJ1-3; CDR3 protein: CASNPGSGNTIYF; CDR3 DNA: TGTGCCAGTAATCCCGGCTCTGGAAACACCATATATTTT
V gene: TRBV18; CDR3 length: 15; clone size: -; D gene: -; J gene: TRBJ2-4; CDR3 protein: CASSPRADNKNIQYF; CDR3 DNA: TGTGCCAGCTCACCGCGGGCCGACAACAAAAACATTCAGTACTTC
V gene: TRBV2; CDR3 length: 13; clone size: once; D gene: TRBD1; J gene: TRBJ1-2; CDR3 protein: CASSRDRDYGYTF; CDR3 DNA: TGTGCCAGCAGTCGGGACAGGGATTATGGCTACACCTTC
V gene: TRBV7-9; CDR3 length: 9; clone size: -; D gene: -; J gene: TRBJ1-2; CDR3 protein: CASSQNYTF; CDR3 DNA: TGTGCCAGCAGCCAAAACTACACCTTC
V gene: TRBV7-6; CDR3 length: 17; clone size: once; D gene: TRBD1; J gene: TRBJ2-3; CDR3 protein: CASSRRFRDRGTDTQYF; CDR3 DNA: TGTGCCAGCAGCCGAAGATTCCGGGACAGGGGGACAGATACGCAGTATTTT
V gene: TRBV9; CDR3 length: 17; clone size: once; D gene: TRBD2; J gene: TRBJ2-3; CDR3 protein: CASTLSPTSGVTDTQYF; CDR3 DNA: TGTGCCAGCACCCTTTCCCCGACTAGCGGGGTTACAGATACGCAGTATTTT
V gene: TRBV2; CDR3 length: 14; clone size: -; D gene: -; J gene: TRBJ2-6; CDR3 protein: CASSFRSGANVLTF; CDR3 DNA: TGTGCCAGCTCTTTCCGCTCTGGGGCCAACGTCCTGACTTTC
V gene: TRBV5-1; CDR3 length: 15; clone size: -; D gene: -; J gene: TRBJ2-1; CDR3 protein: CASSRQVGNYNEQFF; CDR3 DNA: TGCGCCAGCAGCAGACAGGTTGGTAACTACAATGAGCAGTTCTTC
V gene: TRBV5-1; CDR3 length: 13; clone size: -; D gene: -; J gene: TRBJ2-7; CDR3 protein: CASRPGQSYEQYF; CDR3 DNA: TGCGCCAGCAGACCAGGACAGAGCTACGAGCAGTACTTC
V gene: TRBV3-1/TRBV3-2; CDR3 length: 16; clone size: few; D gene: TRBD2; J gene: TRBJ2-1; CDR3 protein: CASSQDWRGRDNEQFF; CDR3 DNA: TGTGCCAGCAGCCAAGATTGGCGCGGGAGGGACAATGAGCAGTTCTTC
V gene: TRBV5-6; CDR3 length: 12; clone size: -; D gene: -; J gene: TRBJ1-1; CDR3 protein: CASSQAADEAFF; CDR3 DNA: TGTGCCAGCAGCCAGGCCGCGGACGAGGCTTTCTTT
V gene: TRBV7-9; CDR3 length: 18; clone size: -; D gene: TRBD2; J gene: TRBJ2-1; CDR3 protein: CASSLGTSGRVEYNEQFF; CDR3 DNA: TGTGCCAGCAGCTTGGGGACTAGCGGGAGGGTCGAATACAATGAGCAGTTCTTC
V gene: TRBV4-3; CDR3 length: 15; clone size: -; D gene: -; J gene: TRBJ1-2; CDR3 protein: CASSQVWIGGVGYTF; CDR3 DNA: TGCGCCAGCAGCCAAGTGTGGATAGGGGGGGTTGGCTACACCTTC
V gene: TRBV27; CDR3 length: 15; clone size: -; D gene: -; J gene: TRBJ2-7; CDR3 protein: CASSPASGTFNEQYF; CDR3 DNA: TGTGCCAGCAGTCCGGCTTCCGGGACTTTTAACGAGCAGTACTTC
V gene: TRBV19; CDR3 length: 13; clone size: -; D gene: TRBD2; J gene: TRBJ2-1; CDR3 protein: CATSGRSSLEQFF; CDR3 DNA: TGTGCCACGAGCGGGAGAAGCTCTCTTGAGCAGTTCTTC
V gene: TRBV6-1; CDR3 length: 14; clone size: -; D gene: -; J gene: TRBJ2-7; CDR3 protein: CASSEKVDRNEQYF; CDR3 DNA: TGTGCCAGCAGTGAAAAGGTTGACAGGAACGAGCAGTACTTC
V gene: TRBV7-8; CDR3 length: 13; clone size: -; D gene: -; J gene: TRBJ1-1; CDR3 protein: CASSSGRGTEAFF; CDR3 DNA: TGTGCCAGCAGCTCTGGACGGGGGACTGAAGCTTTCTTT
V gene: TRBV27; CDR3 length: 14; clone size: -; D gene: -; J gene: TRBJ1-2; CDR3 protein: CASSPPGGYYGYTF; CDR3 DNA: TGTGCCAGCAGTCCCCCTGGGGGTTACTATGGCTACACCTTC
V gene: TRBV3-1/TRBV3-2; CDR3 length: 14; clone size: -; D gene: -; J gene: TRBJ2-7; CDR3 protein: CASSLLGGRYEQYF; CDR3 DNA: TGTGCCAGCAGCCTCTTGGGGGGTCGGTACGAGCAGTACTTC
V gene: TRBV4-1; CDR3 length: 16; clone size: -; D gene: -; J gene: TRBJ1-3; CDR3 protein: CASSQDRGISGNTIYF; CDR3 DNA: TGCGCCAGCAGCCAAGATAGGGGAATCTCTGGAAACACCATATATTTT
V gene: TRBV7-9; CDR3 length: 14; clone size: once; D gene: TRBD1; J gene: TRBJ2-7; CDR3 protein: CASSPGQGGDEQYF; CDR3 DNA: TGTGCCAGCAGTCCAGGACAGGGGGGCGACGAGCAGTACTTC
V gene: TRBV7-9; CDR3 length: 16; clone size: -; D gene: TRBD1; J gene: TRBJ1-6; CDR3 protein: CASSADRVVNNSPLHF; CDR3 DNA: TGTGCCAGCAGCGCAGACAGGGTTGTGAATAATTCACCCCTCCACTTT
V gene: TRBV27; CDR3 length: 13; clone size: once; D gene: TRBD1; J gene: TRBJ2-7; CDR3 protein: CASKGTGSYEQYF; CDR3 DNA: TGTGCCAGCAAGGGGACAGGGTCCTACGAGCAGTACTTC
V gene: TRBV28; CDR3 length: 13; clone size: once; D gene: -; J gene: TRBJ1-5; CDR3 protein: CASSFGVNQPQHF; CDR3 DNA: TGTGCCAGCAGTTTCGGAGTAAATCAGCCCCAGCATTTT
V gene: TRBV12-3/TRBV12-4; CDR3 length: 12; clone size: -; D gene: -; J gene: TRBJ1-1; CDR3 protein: CASSLRVTGAFF; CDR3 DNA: TGTGCCAGCAGTTTAAGAGTTACAGGAGCTTTCTTT
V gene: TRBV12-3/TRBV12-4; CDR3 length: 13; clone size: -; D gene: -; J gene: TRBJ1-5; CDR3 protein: CASSPGHNQPQHF; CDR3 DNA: TGTGCCAGCAGTCCGGGACACAATCAGCCCCAGCATTTT
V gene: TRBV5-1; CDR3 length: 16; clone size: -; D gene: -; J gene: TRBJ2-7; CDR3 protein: CASSLAEGTSNHEQYF; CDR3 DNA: TGCGCCAGCAGCTTGGCCGAGGGGACAAGTAACCACGAGCAGTACTTC